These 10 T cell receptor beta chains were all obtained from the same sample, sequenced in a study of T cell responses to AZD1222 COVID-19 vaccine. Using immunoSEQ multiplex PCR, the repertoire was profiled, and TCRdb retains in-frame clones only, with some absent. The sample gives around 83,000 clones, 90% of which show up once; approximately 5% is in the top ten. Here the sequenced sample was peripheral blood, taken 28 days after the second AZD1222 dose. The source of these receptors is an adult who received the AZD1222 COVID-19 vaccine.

The CDR3 sequence is CASSPLLAGTTGELFF. CDR3 in DNA: TGTGCCAGCTCACCACTACTAGCGGGGACGACCGGGGAGCTGTTTTTT. This chain uses TRBV18 with TRBJ2-2, with 10 bases that match TRBD2. Germline loops: CDR1 KGHSH, CDR2 LQKENI. This CDR3 has 16 residues. V lost 1 base to trimming and J lost 5 bases; unmatched junction nucleotides: 4. The full variable domain, completed using reference TRBV18 and TRBJ2-2, is NAGVMQNPRHLVRRRGQEARLRCSPMKGHSHVYWYRQLPEEGLKFMVYLQKENIIDESGMPKERFSAEFPKEGPSILRIQQVVRGDSAAYFCASSPLLAGTTGELFFGEGSRLTVL.

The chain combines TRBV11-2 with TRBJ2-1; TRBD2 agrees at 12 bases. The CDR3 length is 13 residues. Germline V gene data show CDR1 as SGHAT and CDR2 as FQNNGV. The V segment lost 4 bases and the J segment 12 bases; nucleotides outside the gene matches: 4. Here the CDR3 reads CASSSGTSGWQFF. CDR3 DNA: TGTGCCAGCAGCTCCGGGACTAGCGGGTGGCAGTTCTTC.

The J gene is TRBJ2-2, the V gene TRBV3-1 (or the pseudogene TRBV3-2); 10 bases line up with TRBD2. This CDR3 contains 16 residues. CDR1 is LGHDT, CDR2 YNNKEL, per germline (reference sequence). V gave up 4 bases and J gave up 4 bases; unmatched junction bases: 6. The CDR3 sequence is CASSLLSGGSTGELFF. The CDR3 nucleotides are TGTGCCAGCAGCCTTCTTAGCGGGGGGTCCACCGGGGAGCTGTTTTTT.

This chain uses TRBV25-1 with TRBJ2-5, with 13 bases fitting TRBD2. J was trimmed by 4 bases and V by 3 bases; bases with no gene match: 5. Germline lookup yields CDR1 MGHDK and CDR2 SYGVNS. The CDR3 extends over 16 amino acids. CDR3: CASSDEGLAGPETQYF. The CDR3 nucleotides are TGTGCCAGCAGTGATGAGGGACTAGCGGGGCCAGAGACCCAGTACTTC.

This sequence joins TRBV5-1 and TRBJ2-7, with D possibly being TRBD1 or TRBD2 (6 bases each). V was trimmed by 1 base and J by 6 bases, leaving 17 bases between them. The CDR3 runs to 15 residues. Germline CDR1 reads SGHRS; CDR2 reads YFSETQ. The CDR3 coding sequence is TGCGCCAGCAGCTTGCCGGGGGCCGCCCGAGCCGAGCAGTACTTC. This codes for CASSLPGAARAEQYF.

CDR3 coding DNA: TGTGCCAGCAGCTCCTTACTGACTAGTGTGCAGACCCAGTACTTC. It codes for CASSSLLTSVQTQYF. The rearrangement joins TRBV13 to TRBJ2-5, with a possible D match to TRBD2 (6 bases). Germline-derived CDR1 and CDR2 are PRHDT and FYEKMQ (reference sequence). This CDR3 region has 15 residues. Trimming removed 4 bases at V and 6 bases at J, with 18 bases between.

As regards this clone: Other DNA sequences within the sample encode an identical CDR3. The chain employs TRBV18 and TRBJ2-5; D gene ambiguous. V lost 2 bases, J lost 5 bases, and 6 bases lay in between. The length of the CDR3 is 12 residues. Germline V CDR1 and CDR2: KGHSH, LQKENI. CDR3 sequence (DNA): TGTGCCAGCTCACCAAAAGGGGAGACCCAGTACTTC. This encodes CASSPKGETQYF.

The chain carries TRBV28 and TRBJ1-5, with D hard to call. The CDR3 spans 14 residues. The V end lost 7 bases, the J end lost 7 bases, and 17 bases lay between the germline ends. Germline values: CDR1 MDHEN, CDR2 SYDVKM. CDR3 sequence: CASNQDGFGQPQHF. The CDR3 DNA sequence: TGTGCCAGCAATCAGGACGGCTTCGGGCAGCCCCAGCATTTT.

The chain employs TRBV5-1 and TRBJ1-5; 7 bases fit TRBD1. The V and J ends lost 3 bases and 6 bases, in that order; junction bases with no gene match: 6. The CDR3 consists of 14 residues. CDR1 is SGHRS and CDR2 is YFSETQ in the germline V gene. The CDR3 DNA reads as TGCGCCAGCAGCTCACAGGGGCCTTGTCAGCCCCAGCATTTT. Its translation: CASSSQGPCQPQHF. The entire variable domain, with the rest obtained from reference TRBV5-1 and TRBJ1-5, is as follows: KAGVTQTPRYLIKTRGQQVTLSCSPISGHRSVSWYQQTPGQGLQFLFEYFSETQRNKGNFPGRFSGRQFSNSRSEMNVSTLELGDSALYLCASSSQGPCQPQHFGDGTRLSIL.

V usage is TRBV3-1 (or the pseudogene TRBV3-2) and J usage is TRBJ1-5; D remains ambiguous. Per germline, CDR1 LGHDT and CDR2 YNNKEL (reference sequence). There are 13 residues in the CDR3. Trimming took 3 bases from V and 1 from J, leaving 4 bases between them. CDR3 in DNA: TGTGCCAGCAGCCATTGGAGCAATCAGCCCCAGCATTTT. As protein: CASSHWSNQPQHF.